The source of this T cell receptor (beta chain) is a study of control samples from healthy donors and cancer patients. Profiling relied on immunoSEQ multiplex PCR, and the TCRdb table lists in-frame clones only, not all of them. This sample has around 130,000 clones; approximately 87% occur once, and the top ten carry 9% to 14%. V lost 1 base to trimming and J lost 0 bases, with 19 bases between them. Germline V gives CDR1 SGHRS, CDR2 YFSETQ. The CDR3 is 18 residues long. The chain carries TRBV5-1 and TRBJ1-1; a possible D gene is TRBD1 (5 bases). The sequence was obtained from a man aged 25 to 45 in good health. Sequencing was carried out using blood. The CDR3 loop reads CASSLKRGAADMNTEAFF. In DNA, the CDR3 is TGCGCCAGCAGCTTGAAAAGAGGGGCCGCGGACATGAACACTGAAGCTTTCTTT.